A single sample gave rise to the 21 T cell receptor beta chains below, sequenced in a study of metastatic and nonmetastatic thyroid tumors. TCRdb re-processed the PCR reads through MiXCR. The sample holds about 45,000 clones, less than 5% seen once. No treatment of any kind had been given to any patient before thyroid surgery. The sequencing sample was made of blood. Receptor source: a female donor with papillary thyroid cancer or a benign thyroid nodule (not recorded which). Some clones in this sample may be carry-over from other donors' samples.

Points on this clone: The germline gene is not matched at one end of the junction; a read error may be the cause. The chain is built from TRBV2 and TRBJ1-1; no firm D call. The CDR3 runs to 13 residues. Germline CDR1 reads SNHLY; CDR2 reads FYNNEI. The chain's CDR3 is CASSEIWNTEAFF. CDR3 DNA sequence: TGTGCCAGCAGTGAAATTTGGAACACTGAGGCTTTCTTT.

This clone was counted many times. The J gene is TRBJ1-1, the V gene TRBV3-1; 7 nucleotides match TRBD1. The CDR3 has 14 residues. Germline V gene lookup returns CDR1 LGHDT and CDR2 YNNKEL (reference sequence). The V segment lost 4 bases and the J segment 3 bases; nucleotides outside the gene matches: 5. The CDR3 loop reads CASSLRDRYTEAFF. In nucleotides, the CDR3 is TGTGCCAGCAGCCTCCGGGACAGATACACTGAAGCTTTCTTT.

This clone appeared many times. The chain couples TRBV9 to TRBJ2-1; 13 bases map to TRBD2. This CDR3 is 16 amino acids long. The trim removed 4 bases at V and 8 bases at J, leaving 9 bases unmatched. Germline V CDR1 and CDR2: SGDLS, YYNGEE. Here the CDR3 DNA reads TGTGCCAGCAGCATGCGGACTAGCGGGAGATGGGATGAGCAGTTCTTC. It specifies CASSMRTSGRWDEQFF.

In this sample, this clone turned up many times. The chain recombines TRBV11-3 with TRBJ2-5, with D possibly matching TRBD2 (6 bases). The V end was cut by 5 bases, the J end by 0 bases, with 7 bases between. Looked up from germline, CDR1 is SGHNT and CDR2 is YENEEA. The CDR3 runs to 13 residues. The chain's CDR3 is CASSREYQETQYF. The CDR3 DNA sequence: TGTGCCAGCAGCCGGGAGTACCAAGAGACCCAGTACTTC. Based on the CDR3 plus reference TRBV11-3 and TRBJ2-5, the full variable domain is EAGVVQSPRYKIIEKKQPVAFWCNPISGHNTLYWYLQNLGQGPELLIRYENEEAVDDSQLPKDRFSAERLKGVDSTLKIQPAELGDSAVYLCASSREYQETQYFGPGTRLLVL.

A word on this clone: With a much larger clone just one base away, this may be a read error. The chain employs TRBV6-1 and TRBJ1-5; D gene uncertain. Trimming cost V 9 bases and J 3 bases, with 21 bases left between them. The germline gives CDR1 MNHNS, CDR2 SASEGT. This CDR3 spans 16 amino acids. Written as DNA, the CDR3 is TGTGCCAGTAGACCTCTGACTTTCCAGGACAATCAGCCCCAGCATTTT. It encodes CASRPLTFQDNQPQHF.

This clone appeared many times. The chain joins TRBV2 to TRBJ2-7; the D is unclear. Germline V lookup: CDR1 SNHLY, CDR2 FYNNEI. The CDR3 sequence is 12 residues long. Trimming removed 3 bases from V and 2 bases from J, with 5 bases in between. The CDR3 region is CASSEDTYEQYF. The CDR3 DNA is TGTGCCAGCAGTGAGGATACCTACGAGCAGTACTTC. The variable domain in full, with the rest retrieved from reference TRBV2 and TRBJ2-7, is EPEVTQTPSHQVTQMGQEVILRCVPISNHLYFYWYRQILGQKVEFLVSFYNNEISEKSEIFDDQFSVERPDGSNFTLKIRSTKLEDSAMYFCASSEDTYEQYFGPGTRLTVT.

This chain joins TRBV15 and TRBJ1-6; TRBD1 matches 7 bases. Germline values: CDR1 LNHNV, CDR2 YYDKDF (reference sequence). V gave up 3 bases and J gave up 10 bases; unmatched junction bases: 15. The CDR3 is 17 residues long. Here the CDR3 DNA reads TGTGCCACCAGCAGTACTAGAATTCAGGGGGTTTGGTCACCCCTCCACTTT. It yields the protein CATSSTRIQGVWSPLHF.

This clone was seen a handful of times. V gene TRBV15 combines with J gene TRBJ2-7; D possibly matches TRBD1 or TRBD2 (6 bases each). Germline assignment: CDR1 LNHNV and CDR2 YYDKDF (reference sequence). The CDR3 is made up of 13 amino acids. V lost 5 bases to trimming and J lost 5 bases, with 13 bases between them. In DNA form, the CDR3 reads TGTGCCACCAGCTCTAGCGAGGGGGACGAGCAGTACTTC. Encoded protein: CATSSSEGDEQYF.

This clone has a handful of counts. The rearrangement joins TRBV20-1 to TRBJ2-1; 8 bases line up with TRBD2. The CDR3 contains 17 residues. CDR1 is DFQATT and CDR2 is SNEGSKA in the germline V gene (reference sequence). The trim removed 5 bases at V and 8 bases at J, leaving 20 bases unmatched. Written as DNA, the CDR3 is TGCAGTGCTGTGGTCCCCGGCGGGACTAGAAGGAGACATGAGCAGTTCTTC. Translated: CSAVVPGGTRRRHEQFF.

DNA for the CDR3: TGTGCCAGCAGTTTAAGGGACAGCACAGATACGCAGTATTTT. This codes for CASSLRDSTDTQYF. The rearrangement links TRBV12-3 or TRBV12-4 to TRBJ2-3; TRBD1 or TRBD2 may be the D gene (5 bases each). Trimming stripped 2 bases from V and 0 bases from J, with 6 bases between. The CDR3 extends over 14 amino acids.

The V and J genes are TRBV28 and TRBJ1-2; weak D call: TRBD1 (5 bases). The CDR3 length is 16 residues. Germline assignment: CDR1 MDHEN and CDR2 SYDVKM. V lost 7 bases and J lost 0, with 18 bases in between. The CDR3 DNA reads TGTGCCAGCAAGGGGCTCGGGCGGGGCACTAACTATGGCTACACCTTC. This codes for CASKGLGRGTNYGYTF.

Many counts were recorded for this clone. V gene TRBV3-1 combines with J gene TRBJ1-2; D not resolved. In germline, CDR1 is LGHDT, CDR2 YNNKEL (reference sequence). The V and J ends lost 1 base and 9 bases respectively, with 9 bases between them. The CDR3 covers 12 residues. CDR3 DNA sequence: TGTGCCAGCAGCCAAGGGAGGGTTAGCTACACCTTC. Protein sequence: CASSQGRVSYTF.

This clone came up a few times. A read error may account for a junction end that differs from germline. CDR3 region: CASTPGTGVDQDF. DNA for the CDR3: TGTGCCAGCACGCCCGGGACAGGGGTCGACCAGGACTTC. This chain joins TRBV28 and TRBJ2-7; the match to TRBD1 covers 10 bases. The V gene's germline CDR1 is MDHEN and CDR2 SYDVKM. The CDR3 runs 13 residues.

This clone has ten or more counts. Other nucleotide sequences in the sample specify the same CDR3. Here the CDR3 DNA reads TGTGCCACCAGCGAAAGGGGCACAGATACGCAGTATTTT. Translating it yields CATSERGTDTQYF. V is TRBV24-1 and J is TRBJ2-3; D not certain. The V end lost 7 bases, the J end lost 1 base, and 8 bases lay between the germline ends. This CDR3 is built from 13 residues. Germline assignment: CDR1 KGHDR and CDR2 SFDVKD.

This chain uses TRBV5-1 with TRBJ2-7; the match to TRBD2 covers 11 bases. The trim removed 4 bases at V and 1 base at J, leaving 4 bases unmatched. CDR3 length equals 15 residues. Germline V lookup: CDR1 SGHRS, CDR2 YFSETQ. DNA for the CDR3: TGCGCCAGCAGCAGGGGGACTAGCGGATCCTACGAGCAGTACTTC. This sequence encodes CASSRGTSGSYEQYF. Based on the CDR3 plus reference TRBV5-1 and TRBJ2-7, the full variable domain is KAGVTQTPRYLIKTRGQQVTLSCSPISGHRSVSWYQQTPGQGLQFLFEYFSETQRNKGNFPGRFSGRQFSNSRSEMNVSTLELGDSALYLCASSRGTSGSYEQYFGPGTRLTVT.

This clone is labeled medium-sized. The V gene is TRBV6-4, the J gene TRBJ2-6, with 8 bases identical to TRBD1. V lost 4 bases to trimming and J lost 0 bases; unmatched junction nucleotides: 2. The CDR3 is 16 amino acids. The germline V gene encodes CDR1 MRHNA and CDR2 SNTAGT. CDR3 loop: CASSAGTGSGANVLTF. CDR3 DNA: TGTGCCAGCAGTGCCGGGACAGGCTCTGGGGCCAACGTCCTGACTTTC.

This clone was counted at least ten times. This rearrangement joins TRBV30 to TRBJ1-1; 11 nucleotides line up with TRBD1. Germline V CDR1 and CDR2: GTSNPN, SVGIG (reference sequence). V shed 1 base and J 5 bases; nucleotides not matched to a gene: 6. The CDR3 consists of 15 residues. CDR3 DNA sequence: TGTGCCTGGAGTGAGGGACAGGGGGATAGGACTGAAGCTTTCTTT. Translating gives CAWSEGQGDRTEAFF. Using reference TRBV30 and TRBJ1-1 for the parts outside the CDR3, the full variable domain is SQTIHQWPATLVQPVGSPLSLECTVEGTSNPNLYWYRQAAGRGLQLLFYSVGIGQISSEVPQNLSASRPQDRQFILSSKKLLLSDSGFYLCAWSEGQGDRTEAFFGQGTRLTVV.

This clone showed up just a few times. The chain carries TRBV28 and TRBJ2-1; 10 bases match TRBD1. CDR3 size: 15 residues. V trimming: 11 bases; J trimming: 6 bases; junction bases outside the gene matches: 13. Germline V gives CDR1 MDHEN, CDR2 SYDVKM. The CDR3, as DNA: TGTGCCTCTCGATTTTTTAGGACAGGGGGCAATGAGCAGTTCTTC. Translated: CASRFFRTGGNEQFF.

This clone was observed at least ten times. Different DNA sequences within this sample yield the same CDR3. The genes are TRBV2 and TRBJ2-1; a possible D gene is TRBD1 (6 bases). V lost 7 bases, J lost 7 bases, and 8 bases lay in between. Germline assignment: CDR1 SNHLY and CDR2 FYNNEI. This CDR3 spans 11 amino acids. CDR3 in amino acids: CASIGTNEQFF. The CDR3 DNA reads as TGTGCCAGCATTGGGACAAATGAGCAGTTCTTC. Full variable domain (outside the CDR3, taken from reference TRBV2 and TRBJ2-1): EPEVTQTPSHQVTQMGQEVILRCVPISNHLYFYWYRQILGQKVEFLVSFYNNEISEKSEIFDDQFSVERPDGSNFTLKIRSTKLEDSAMYFCASIGTNEQFFGPGTRLTVL.

This clone was seen many times. V usage is TRBV3-1 and J usage is TRBJ2-7; the D call may be TRBD1 or TRBD2 (5 bases each). The CDR3 consists of 11 residues. Trimming pared 4 bases from V and 6 bases from J, leaving 7 bases between. CDR1 and CDR2 from the germline V gene are LGHDT and YNNKEL (reference sequence). The CDR3 DNA follows: TGTGCCAGCAGCCCAGGGACCGAGCAGTACTTC. It translates to CASSPGTEQYF.

In this sample, this clone turned up many times. The J gene is TRBJ2-1, the V gene TRBV27; D remains unclear. The CDR3 has 12 residues. V dropped 5 bases and J dropped 0 bases, with 2 bases sitting between them. CDR1 is MNHEY and CDR2 is SMNVEV in the germline V gene (reference sequence). Here the CDR3 DNA reads TGTGCCAGCAGTCACTCCTACAATGAGCAGTTCTTC. It specifies CASSHSYNEQFF.